The clone carrying this T cell receptor (beta chain) turned up a few times. This specimen belongs to a study of blood T cell repertoires in COVID-19. Original methodology: Estimation of nucleated cell counts was performed using reference gene primer amplification. Repertoires were generated with immunoSEQ multiplex PCR, while TCRdb's copy carries only in-frame clones and drops some. V and J calls plus clone size are reproduced from that table; the DNA served to infer D and trimming. Of roughly 300,000 clones detected, roughly 80% appear once; the ten largest clones hold 8.5% to 9.5%. Germline V lookup: CDR1 SEHNR, CDR2 FQNEAQ (reference sequence). V was shortened by 1 base and J by 8 bases, with 9 bases between the two germline ends. The CDR3 contains 13 residues.

The material sequenced was peripheral blood. The genes are TRBV7-9 and TRBJ2-1; weak D call: TRBD2 (6 bases). The receptor was derived from a woman aged 45 to 65 who had recovered from COVID-19. CDR3: CASSLVGEDEQFF. CDR3 DNA: TGTGCCAGCAGCTTAGTTGGGGAGGATGAGCAGTTCTTC.